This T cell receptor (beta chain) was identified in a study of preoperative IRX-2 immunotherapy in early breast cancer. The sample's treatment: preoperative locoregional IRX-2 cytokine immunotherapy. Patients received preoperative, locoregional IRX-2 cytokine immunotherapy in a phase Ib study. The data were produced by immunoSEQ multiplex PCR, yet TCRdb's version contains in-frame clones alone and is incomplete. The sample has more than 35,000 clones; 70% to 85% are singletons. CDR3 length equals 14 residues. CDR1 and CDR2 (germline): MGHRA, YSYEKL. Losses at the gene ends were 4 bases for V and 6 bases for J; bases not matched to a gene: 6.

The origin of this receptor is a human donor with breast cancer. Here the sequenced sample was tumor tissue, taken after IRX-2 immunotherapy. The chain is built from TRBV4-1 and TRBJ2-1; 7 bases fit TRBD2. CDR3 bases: TGCGCCAGCAGCCGGGGACTACTCGGCAATGAGCAGTTCTTC. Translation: CASSRGLLGNEQFF.